Shown below are 12 T cell receptor beta chains from a single sample sequenced in a study of cytomegalovirus exposure and HLA in healthy donors. PCR used 60 Vbeta primers and 13 Jbeta primers. The assay was immunoSEQ multiplex PCR, and TCRdb's table has in-frame clones only and misses some. The repertoire includes hundreds of thousands of clones, 72% of them detected once, and under 3% sits in the top ten. Sequenced material: PBMCs. Source of these receptors: a female donor in good health and CMV-seronegative.

This clone has just a few counts. The rearrangement joins TRBV27 to TRBJ2-3; possible D gene TRBD1, 5 bases. V gave up 5 bases and J gave up 3 bases, with 12 bases separating them. The CDR3 consists of 14 residues. In germline, CDR1 is MNHEY, CDR2 SMNVEV (reference sequence). The CDR3 reads CASSLGRTTDTQYF. The DNA of the CDR3 is TGTGCCAGCAGTCTCGGACGGACAACAGATACGCAGTATTTT.

As concerns this clone: The same CDR3 is also encoded by other DNA sequences in this sample. The rearrangement links TRBV4-1 to TRBJ2-7, with a weak D call TRBD2 (6 bases). This CDR3 region has 14 residues. Germline V CDR1 and CDR2: MGHRA, YSYEKL. The ends were cut back, 5 bases at V and 4 bases at J, with 15 bases in the middle. CDR3 region: CASSTDAGRYEQYF. In DNA, the CDR3 is TGCGCCAGCAGCACAGACGCAGGGAGGTACGAGCAGTACTTC.

The chain employs TRBV19 and TRBJ1-2; a possible D gene is TRBD1 (6 bases). V dropped 5 bases and J dropped 3 bases, with 13 bases sitting between them. Germline lookup yields CDR1 LNHDA and CDR2 SQIVND (reference sequence). The CDR3 length is 14 residues. CDR3 amino acids: CASSRAQGDYGYTF. CDR3 coding DNA: TGTGCCAGTAGTCGGGCACAGGGCGACTATGGCTACACCTTC.

The chain employs TRBV20-1 and TRBJ2-7; D unclear. Germline V lookup: CDR1 DFQATT, CDR2 SNEGSKA (reference sequence). The CDR3 consists of 11 residues. V gave up 5 bases and J gave up 5 bases, with 10 bases separating them. DNA of the CDR3: TGCAGTGCTCCGCGGTGGGACGAGCAGTACTTC. Residues: CSAPRWDEQYF.

The chain employs TRBV4-1 and TRBJ2-7, with a possible D match to TRBD1 (6 bases). Per germline, CDR1 MGHRA and CDR2 YSYEKL. CDR3 length equals 13 residues. V was shortened by 2 bases and J by 9 bases, with 14 bases between the two germline ends. The CDR3 spells CASSQRSGAGQYF. The CDR3 coding sequence is TGCGCCAGCAGCCAACGGTCAGGGGCCGGGCAGTACTTC.

The V and J genes are TRBV30 and TRBJ2-7; a weak D match, TRBD1 (6 bases). The V end was cut by 1 base, the J end by 0 bases, with 10 bases between. Germline lookup yields CDR1 GTSNPN and CDR2 SVGIG (reference sequence). The CDR3 extends over 14 amino acids. The CDR3 loop is CAWSEGDTSYEQYF. The CDR3, as DNA: TGTGCCTGGAGTGAGGGGGACACCTCCTACGAGCAGTACTTC.

This chain connects TRBV11-3 to TRBJ1-1; D gene ambiguous. From germline, CDR1 is SGHNT and CDR2 YENEEA. CDR3 size: 14 residues. Trimming removed 1 base at V and 3 bases at J, with 9 bases between. CDR3 region: CASSLGGLYTEAFF. CDR3 DNA sequence: TGTGCCAGCAGCTTAGGCGGACTCTACACTGAAGCTTTCTTT.

This clone has a handful of counts. The V call is TRBV6-6, the J call TRBJ1-2; 8 bases match TRBD1. Germline V lookup: CDR1 MNHNY, CDR2 SVGAGI (reference sequence). This CDR3 contains 14 residues. V lost 2 bases to trimming and J lost 8 bases; unmatched junction nucleotides: 7. The DNA of the CDR3 is TGTGCCAGCAGTTACACCGACAGGGGCGGCGGCTACACCTTC. Encoded protein: CASSYTDRGGGYTF.

This clone was picked up a small number of times. The gene calls are TRBV5-1 and TRBJ1-1; tentative D call: TRBD1 (6 bases). The V end was cut by 2 bases, the J end by 1 base, with 15 bases between. CDR3 size: 16 residues. Germline V gene sequence: CDR1 SGHRS, CDR2 YFSETQ. This chain's CDR3 is CASSFSLGGANTEAFF. DNA of the CDR3: TGCGCCAGCAGCTTCTCCCTTGGGGGGGCGAACACTGAAGCTTTCTTT.

This sequence joins TRBV7-9 and TRBJ2-3; tentative D call: TRBD2 (5 bases). Germline-derived CDR1 and CDR2 are SEHNR and FQNEAQ (reference sequence). The CDR3 runs 14 residues. V was pared by 1 base and J by 5 bases, with 10 bases between. The CDR3 loop is CASSLERGGDTQYF. In DNA form, the CDR3 reads TGTGCCAGCAGCTTAGAACGCGGAGGAGATACGCAGTATTTT.

The rearrangement links TRBV11-3 to TRBJ2-2; 14 bases fit TRBD2. The CDR3 runs to 20 residues. CDR1 and CDR2 from the germline V gene are SGHNT and YENEEA. V shed 5 bases, J shed 3 bases, and the junction held 14 bases outside the gene matches. CDR3: CASSGTPGTSGSQDTGELFF. DNA of the CDR3: TGTGCCAGCAGCGGAACGCCCGGGACTAGCGGGAGTCAGGACACCGGGGAGCTGTTTTTT.

The rearrangement joins TRBV14 to TRBJ1-1, with D possibly being TRBD1 (5 bases). The V and J ends lost 6 bases and 6 bases respectively, with 14 bases between them. CDR1 is SGHDN, CDR2 FVKESK, per germline. The length of the CDR3 is 13 residues. The CDR3 region is CASSLTEKSEAFF. The CDR3 DNA reads TGTGCCAGCAGTCTGACAGAAAAGTCTGAAGCTTTCTTT.